The present T cell receptor beta chain was sequenced within a study of PD-1 blockade in classical Hodgkin lymphoma (dated by TCRdb to the early 2020s). As for the study more broadly: Nivolumab dosing was 3 mg/kg intravenously every 2 weeks, continuing until either disease progression or unacceptable toxicity. The study used TCR beta sequencing and CyTOF to define a peripheral blood immune signature of response to PD-1 blockade in classical Hodgkin lymphoma. General study outcomes and caveats: Baseline TCR diversity was reported to be lower in newly diagnosed patients than in healthy donors, and even lower in relapsed/refractory patients. A significant rise by C4D1 was seen in CD4+ but not CD8+ TCR diversity (p=0.0027 vs p=0.16), with the rise being most apparent in complete responders (p=0.02). The study was limited to a single clinical trial cohort, and causes of repertoire differences, possibly disease activity or prior therapy, remained undefined. Diversity was lower in patients who began nivolumab less than 1 year after ASCT, so these patients were left out of later analyses to avoid confounding by immune reconstitution. Trial patients with a complete response had baseline diversity similar to that of newly diagnosed patients, while partial responders and progressors had significantly lower diversity.

Only one count was recorded for this clone. Its specific antigen is unknown. Nothing much larger sits one base from this clone, and base qualities are not available. Genomic DNA was extracted with the Qiagen DNeasy kit from unsorted PBMCs and from negatively selected CD4+ and CD8+ fractions. TCR beta CDR3 regions were amplified by immunoSEQ multiplex PCR using primers annealing to V and J segments. Amplification bias was minimized using a synthetic immune receptor repertoire, and residual bias was removed computationally after sequencing. The original pipeline was this. Custom Python scripts were used to quantify repertoire diversity as the Shannon entropy index. Unsorted, CD4+ and CD8+ repertoires were analyzed separately, except for combined analyses in which CD4+ and CD8+ sequences were merged in silico. Clonal expansion was defined as at least a 2-fold frequency increase after treatment relative to C1D1, with a pseudocount of 0.5 for undetected baseline clones. Clones with 0 or 1 copy at C1D1 were classified as singleton clones, and clones with 2 or more copies were classified as non-singleton clones. Clones expanded in unsorted samples were annotated as CD4+, CD8+ or unknown by matching protein sequences in sorted samples from the same patient. Wilcoxon tests were applied to paired samples to test diversity changes from C1D1 to C4D1. Drawn from immuneACCESS, this table holds only the in-frame rearrangements with V and J called that TCRdb kept. Clones are partly lost; checked studies trace under half to an unresolved V gene and leave the rest unexplained. The V and J calls and clone size are taken from that table; D and trimming were inferred from the DNA. This sample gives roughly 41,000 clones in total; around 90% of them show up just once. About 7.4% of the sample is in the top ten clones.

What this sample's time point label stands for: cycle 2 day 1 (C2D1) of nivolumab. All trial patients had relapsed after autologous stem cell transplantation, with cohorts A, B and C differing in prior brentuximab vedotin exposure. The trial cohort comprised 56 patients with relapsed/refractory classical Hodgkin lymphoma whose best overall responses were complete response, partial response or progressive disease. Single-agent nivolumab was administered to trial patients in the multi-cohort phase II CheckMate 205 trial. An independent review committee assessed best overall response using the 2007 International Working Group response criteria. Trial PBMCs were obtained immediately prior to nivolumab initiation (C1D1) and on therapy at cycle 2 day 1 and cycle 4 day 1. After peripheral blood was drawn into 8 mL Vacutainer Cell Preparation Tubes, PBMCs were isolated by centrifugation and then cryopreserved.

Sample: peripheral blood mononuclear cells (PBMCs), taken before the second cycle of nivolumab. The sequence was obtained from a human donor with classical Hodgkin lymphoma.

In nucleotide form, the sequence is TGTGCCAGCCTCGAAAATTTGAACACTGAAGCTTTCTTT. This gives the protein CASLENLNTEAFF. Rearrangement joined TRBV6-1 to TRBJ1-1; no D segment can be confidently identified. At the junction V is shortened by 8 bases and J by 0 bases, with 10 bases in between. CDR1 and CDR2, looked up from the germline V gene, are MNHNS and SASEGT. The CDR3 goes from the cysteine to the phenylalanine over 13 residues. Here the CDR3 DNA is all that survives: 39 bases in frame from base 1.